The entry that follows covers one T cell receptor (beta chain) sequence. Produced via immunoSEQ multiplex PCR; TCRdb's table is partial and in-frame only. The table records about 160,000 clones, roughly 86% of them present only once. The data derive from a study of blood T cell repertoires in COVID-19. The overall study: COVID-19 samples from acute and convalescent phases originated in the United States, Italy and Spain.

Germline CDR1 is MNHNY and CDR2 is SVGAGI (reference sequence). This CDR3 comprises 17 residues. The trim removed 5 bases at V and 0 bases at J, leaving 11 bases unmatched. This clonotype was obtained from a woman aged 55-69 years who had recovered from COVID-19. The specimen was peripheral blood. The J gene is TRBJ2-7, the V gene TRBV6-6; 9 positions agree with TRBD2. In nucleotides, the CDR3 is TGTGCCAGCAGTCGTCCAGCGGGGGGCCTTAGCTCCTACGAGCAGTACTTC. Protein: CASSRPAGGLSSYEQYF.